The 28 T cell receptor beta chains below all came from one sample that was sequenced in a study of blood T cell repertoires in COVID-19. Profiling relied on immunoSEQ multiplex PCR, and the TCRdb table lists in-frame clones only, not all of them. The sample lists under 300,000 clones; around 82% were seen once. The sample was PBMCs or T cells enriched from blood (not recorded which). The receptors come from a man between 45 and 60 years old who had recovered from COVID-19.

This clone occurred once. V usage is TRBV4-2 and J usage is TRBJ2-7, with 9 bases lining up with TRBD2. Trimming took 1 base from V and 2 from J; bases not matched to a gene: 6. Germline V lookup: CDR1 LGHNA, CDR2 YNFKEQ. The CDR3 runs to 16 residues. The CDR3 DNA follows: TGTGCCAGCAGCCAAGTCAGTGCTAGCGGGACCTACGAGCAGTACTTC. Its protein product is CASSQVSASGTYEQYF.

V usage is TRBV10-3 and J usage is TRBJ1-5; D is possibly TRBD1 (5 bases). Germline V gene sequence: CDR1 ENHRY, CDR2 SYGVKD. The CDR3 extends over 17 amino acids. Trimming removed 0 bases from V and 6 bases from J, with 18 bases in between. The CDR3 nucleotides are TGTGCCATCAGTGAGTCGCCCTCCGGGGGATCGACTCAGCCCCAGCATTTT. Protein: CAISESPSGGSTQPQHF.

The chain uses TRBV5-5 and TRBJ2-6, with 8 bases identical to TRBD1. The CDR3 runs to 18 residues. V trimming: 4 bases; J trimming: 3 bases; junction bases outside the gene matches: 12. Germline CDR1 reads SGHKS; CDR2 reads YYEKEE (reference sequence). CDR3 nucleotide sequence: TGTGCCAGCAGCGCTTTAATCGGACAGGGCATTGGGGCCAACGTCCTGACTTTC. This gives the protein CASSALIGQGIGANVLTF.

The chain couples TRBV28 to TRBJ2-7; 10 positions match TRBD1. Germline values: CDR1 MDHEN, CDR2 SYDVKM. Trimming removed 4 bases from V and 4 bases from J; junction bases left unmatched: 19. The CDR3 loop spans 19 amino acids. CDR3 nucleotide sequence: TGTGCCAGCAGTTCCTTTCGGACAGACAGGGGGCGATCGGGTTACGAGCAGTACTTC. Its protein product is CASSSFRTDRGRSGYEQYF.

This clone was counted between two and nine times. V usage is TRBV5-6 and J usage is TRBJ1-2, with 10 bases that match TRBD1. The CDR3 has 14 amino acids. V gave up 6 bases and J gave up 4 bases; unmatched junction bases: 6. From germline, CDR1 is SGHDT and CDR2 YYEEEE. The CDR3: CASTETGGVYGYTF. Written as DNA, the CDR3 is TGTGCCAGCACCGAGACAGGGGGCGTCTATGGCTACACCTTC.

This clone showed up just once. V usage is TRBV6-5 and J usage is TRBJ1-6, with 7 positions matching TRBD1. After removal of 1 base from V and 8 bases from J, the junction contained 8 bases not matched to a gene. The CDR3 has 16 residues. From germline, CDR1 is MNHEY and CDR2 SVGAGI. CDR3 loop: CASSYLQDRLDSPLHF. For the CDR3, the DNA is TGTGCCAGCAGTTACTTACAGGACAGGTTGGATTCACCCCTCCACTTT.

This chain's CDR3 is CASTGGVTDTQYF. CDR3 coding DNA: TGTGCCAGCACGGGGGGGGTAACAGATACGCAGTATTTT. The chain joins TRBV6-5 to TRBJ2-3, with TRBD2 matching 8 bases. The V gene end was trimmed by 7 bases and the J gene end by 3 bases; junction bases not matched to a gene: 3. Germline V gene lookup returns CDR1 MNHEY and CDR2 SVGAGI. This CDR3 is built from 13 residues.

The V gene is TRBV5-1, the J gene TRBJ2-2; 12 nucleotides line up with TRBD2. The CDR3 consists of 15 residues. Per germline, CDR1 SGHRS and CDR2 YFSETQ. V gave up 4 bases and J gave up 5 bases; unmatched junction bases: 3. CDR3 nucleotide sequence: TGCGCCAGCAGCGGGACTAGCGGGTCAACCGGGGAGCTGTTTTTT. Translated, it gives CASSGTSGSTGELFF.

This clone turned up a few times. J is TRBJ1-2 and V is TRBV9; the D gene is possibly TRBD1 (5 bases). The germline gives CDR1 SGDLS, CDR2 YYNGEE. The CDR3 runs to 15 residues. V shed 3 bases and J shed 8 bases, with 20 bases lying between them. The CDR3 is CASSGGEGLLRGYTF. The CDR3 DNA is TGTGCCAGCAGCGGGGGAGAGGGACTACTGAGAGGCTACACCTTC.

The chain combines TRBV10-3 with TRBJ2-7; TRBD1 agrees at 10 bases. This CDR3 is 12 amino acids long. V trimming: 10 bases; J trimming: 3 bases; junction bases outside the gene matches: 3. Germline loops: CDR1 ENHRY, CDR2 SYGVKD. The CDR3 here is CATGTGDYEQYF. DNA of the CDR3: TGTGCCACTGGGACAGGGGACTACGAGCAGTACTTC.

The J gene is TRBJ1-2, the V gene TRBV10-1; D possibly corresponds to TRBD1 (5 bases). Germline CDR1 and CDR2: WNHNN and SYGVQD (reference sequence). V shed 10 bases and J shed 7 bases, with 19 bases lying between them. This CDR3 spans 13 amino acids. The CDR3 region is CATSLSRESGYTF. Written as DNA, the CDR3 is TGCGCCACCTCCCTGTCCAGGGAATCTGGCTACACCTTC.

The V call is TRBV5-1, the J call TRBJ2-2; TRBD2 matches 11 bases. V gave up 2 bases and J gave up 2 bases; unmatched junction bases: 2. CDR3 length: 16 amino acids. Per the germline V gene, CDR1 is SGHRS and CDR2 is YFSETQ. CDR3 sequence reads: CASSFTSGGNTGELFF. Here the CDR3 DNA reads TGCGCCAGCAGCTTCACTAGCGGGGGAAACACCGGGGAGCTGTTTTTT.

CDR3 sequence (DNA): TGCGCCAGCAGCTTGGGAAGCGTCAATGAGCAGTTCTTC. Amino acids: CASSLGSVNEQFF. The V gene is TRBV5-1, the J gene TRBJ2-1; unclear D gene. Germline CDR1 reads SGHRS; CDR2 reads YFSETQ. V gave up 0 bases and J gave up 6 bases, with 7 bases separating them. The CDR3 extends over 13 amino acids.

In DNA form, the CDR3 reads TGTGCCTGGACCCAAATGGCCGGCAGGGTAAAGGGGGGCTACACCTTC. As protein: CAWTQMAGRVKGGYTF. The genes are TRBV30 and TRBJ1-2, with D perhaps TRBD1 (5 bases). The germline V and J ends were trimmed by 4 bases and 8 bases, with 26 bases remaining between them. Per the germline V gene, CDR1 is GTSNPN and CDR2 is SVGIG (reference sequence). The CDR3 runs 16 residues.

This sequence joins TRBV3-1 (or the pseudogene TRBV3-2) and TRBJ2-3; 12 bases map to TRBD2. CDR3 size: 17 residues. V dropped 4 bases and J dropped 0; count of bases not matched to a gene: 5. Germline CDR1 LGHDT, CDR2 YNNKEL (reference sequence). CDR3 loop: CASSRLAGGPSTDTQYF. CDR3 coding DNA: TGTGCCAGCAGCCGCCTAGCGGGGGGGCCAAGCACAGATACGCAGTATTTT.

The rearrangement links TRBV19 to TRBJ2-7; D is unclear. The CDR3 is 14 residues long. From germline, CDR1 is LNHDA and CDR2 SQIVND (reference sequence). The V and J ends lost 3 bases and 4 bases respectively, with 13 bases between them. CDR3: CASSMGGEAYEQYF. CDR3 DNA: TGTGCCAGTAGTATGGGTGGAGAGGCATACGAGCAGTACTTC.

The chain combines TRBV7-2 with TRBJ1-1; 7 positions agree with TRBD1. The CDR3 is 15 amino acids. The germline gives CDR1 SGHTA, CDR2 FQGNSA. Unmatched junction bases numbered 5, after V lost 1 base and J lost 3 bases. CDR3 sequence reads: CASSLVRGGHTEAFF. The CDR3 coding sequence is TGTGCCAGCAGCTTAGTACGAGGGGGCCACACTGAAGCTTTCTTT.

The J gene is TRBJ1-1, the V gene TRBV7-3; perhaps TRBD1 as D (5 bases). This CDR3 contains 13 residues. Per the germline V gene, CDR1 is SGHTA and CDR2 is FQGTGA. Trimming removed 6 bases from V and 2 bases from J, with 10 bases in between. As DNA, the CDR3 is TGTGCCAGCAGATTACAGGTAAACACTGAAGCTTTCTTT. This translates into CASRLQVNTEAFF.

This clone occurred a few times. This sequence joins TRBV6-5 and TRBJ1-6; D uncertain. Germline loops: CDR1 MNHEY, CDR2 SVGAGI. Trimming took 5 bases from V and 10 from J, leaving 9 bases between them. The CDR3 is 12 amino acids. The CDR3 reads CASSLKRSPLHF. The DNA for the CDR3 is TGTGCCAGCAGTCTTAAGCGGTCACCCCTCCACTTT.

The chain employs TRBV28 and TRBJ1-1, with D possibly matching TRBD1 (6 bases). From germline, CDR1 is MDHEN and CDR2 SYDVKM. V was pared by 7 bases and J by 5 bases, with 11 bases between. There are 12 residues in the CDR3. The CDR3 is CASKWGRTEAFF. The CDR3 coding sequence is TGTGCCAGCAAATGGGGGCGGACTGAAGCTTTCTTT.

The chain links TRBV19 to TRBJ1-5, with TRBD1 matching 9 bases. Germline V CDR1 and CDR2: LNHDA, SQIVND (reference sequence). Germline trimming cut 4 bases from V and 5 bases from J; bases unmatched to any gene: 15. This CDR3 has 18 amino acids. CDR3 loop: CASSRDRDRVGVYQPQHF. Here the CDR3 DNA reads TGTGCCAGTAGTAGGGACAGGGACAGGGTCGGGGTTTATCAGCCCCAGCATTTT.

The V and J genes are TRBV5-1 and TRBJ2-7, with D unclear. Trimming cost V 4 bases and J 0 bases, with 8 bases left between them. CDR1 is SGHRS, CDR2 YFSETQ, per germline. There are 13 residues in the CDR3. CDR3 in amino acids: CASSASPSYEQYF. The CDR3 DNA follows: TGCGCCAGCAGCGCGTCCCCCTCCTACGAGCAGTACTTC.

The V call is TRBV30, the J call TRBJ1-4; 7 positions agree with TRBD1. J was trimmed by 4 bases and V by 7 bases; bases with no gene match: 9. The CDR3 spans 14 residues. Germline CDR1 reads GTSNPN; CDR2 reads SVGIG (reference sequence). CDR3 sequence (DNA): TGTGCCTTCGGTTGGGACAGACTTAATGAAAAACTGTTTTTT. This codes for CAFGWDRLNEKLFF.

The count of this clone is one. This rearrangement joins TRBV4-1 to TRBJ2-7; a weak D match, TRBD1 (6 bases). The CDR3 loop spans 13 amino acids. V shed 5 bases and J shed 3 bases, with 11 bases lying between them. CDR1 MGHRA and CDR2 YSYEKL come from the germline V gene. The CDR3 here is CASSSRQDYEQYF. The CDR3 DNA sequence: TGCGCCAGCAGCTCCCGACAGGACTACGAGCAGTACTTC.

The DNA for the CDR3 is TGTGCCAGCAGCACGGGGACTAGCGGATACTCCTACGAGCAGTACTTC. Protein: CASSTGTSGYSYEQYF. V usage is TRBV7-9 and J usage is TRBJ2-7; TRBD2 matches at 11 bases. The junction had 6 bases not matched to a gene; V was cut back by 5 bases and J by 0 bases. Germline CDR1 reads SEHNR; CDR2 reads FQNEAQ (reference sequence). CDR3 length: 16 amino acids.

The DNA for the CDR3 is TGTGCCAGCAGCCCCCTACGGGGGGGGCTGGGGGAGCTGTTTTTT. It specifies CASSPLRGGLGELFF. V gene TRBV14 combines with J gene TRBJ2-2, with 8 nucleotides matching TRBD2. The CDR3 length is 15 residues. V gave up 4 bases and J gave up 8 bases; unmatched junction bases: 9. Germline assignment: CDR1 SGHDN and CDR2 FVKESK.

The table lists this clone with many counts. This chain links TRBV19 with TRBJ1-1, with 9 bases lining up with TRBD1. The CDR3 consists of 17 residues. CDR1 and CDR2 from the germline V gene are LNHDA and SQIVND (reference sequence). With 6 bases clipped from V and 3 bases from J, the junction kept 14 bases outside the gene matches. CDR3: CASSAFGTGKGDTEAFF. CDR3 nucleotide sequence: TGTGCCAGTAGCGCCTTCGGGACAGGGAAAGGGGACACTGAAGCTTTCTTT.

The chain combines TRBV11-3 with TRBJ2-7, with 8 bases fitting TRBD2. Germline CDR1 reads SGHNT; CDR2 reads YENEEA. This CDR3 contains 16 residues. V dropped 2 bases and J dropped 6; count of bases not matched to a gene: 12. The CDR3 DNA is TGTGCCAGCAGCTTAAATCAGGGACTAGTAAATCTCGAGCAGTACTTC. It translates to CASSLNQGLVNLEQYF.